The 22 T cell receptor beta chains listed next were all sequenced from one sample in a study of tumor and adjacent non-tumor tissue in lung cancer. This sample's RNA came from whole unsorted tissue. TCRbeta libraries were built with three rounds of nested PCR, modified from ARM-PCR. Each CDR3 protein gets one entry after TCRdb re-called the multiplex PCR reads with MiXCR. The data show around 79,000 distinct CDR3 sequences, 72% seen once. The sample consisted of lung tumor tissue. Receptors originate from a woman between 40 and 50 years old with non-small cell lung cancer.

As for this clonotype: The junction and the germline gene differ at one end; a read error may be behind it. The V gene is TRBV11-2, the J gene TRBJ2-5, with a possible D match to TRBD2 (6 bases). Per the germline V gene, CDR1 is SGHAT and CDR2 is FQNNGV. The CDR3 has 16 residues. For the CDR3, the DNA is TGTGCCAGCAGCTTACTTGAGCGGAGGGCCCAAGGGACCCAGTACTTC. Its translation is CASSLLERRAQGTQYF.

This sequence joins TRBV6-1 and TRBJ2-7; perhaps TRBD1 as D (6 bases). The CDR3 is 12 residues long. With 5 bases removed from V and 6 bases from J, the gap between germline ends came to 11 bases. The germline gives CDR1 MNHNS, CDR2 SASEGT. The CDR3 sequence: CASSRRDTEQYF. CDR3 nucleotide sequence: TGTGCCAGCAGTCGCCGGGACACCGAGCAGTACTTC.

This clonotype was recorded only once. J is TRBJ2-7 and V is TRBV7-9, with a tentative D call TRBD1 (6 bases). Germline CDR1 is SEHNR and CDR2 is FQNEAQ (reference sequence). CDR3 size: 14 residues. V dropped 4 bases and J dropped 6 bases, with 16 bases sitting between them. The CDR3 here is CASSSARGNSEQYF. CDR3 nucleotides: TGTGCCAGCAGCTCAGCGAGGGGGAACAGCGAGCAGTACTTC.

A note on this clonotype: One end of the junction does not line up with germline, which may come from a read error. The chain joins TRBV29-1 to TRBJ2-5; 7 nucleotides match TRBD1. This CDR3 spans 14 amino acids. Germline values: CDR1 SQVTM, CDR2 ANQGSEA. The CDR3 DNA reads TGCGGCGTTGGAACAGGGGTGATGCAGGAGACCCAGTACTTC. It translates to CGVGTGVMQETQYF.

This clonotype has just a few counts. A much larger clone sits a single nucleotide away, making a read error possible. This chain links TRBV20-1 with TRBJ2-6, with 13 bases fitting TRBD2. V trimming: 8 bases; J trimming: 2 bases; junction bases outside the gene matches: 9. CDR3 length equals 17 residues. The V gene's germline CDR1 is DFQATT and CDR2 SNEGSKA (reference sequence). CDR3 loop: CSSKRLAGGAGANVLTF. CDR3 DNA sequence: TGCAGTTCTAAACGACTAGCGGGAGGAGCTGGGGCCAACGTCCTGACTTTC.

Remarks on this clonotype: Given a much more abundant clone one base away, this may be a read error. The V and J genes are TRBV30 and TRBJ1-1; D is possibly TRBD1 (5 bases). The CDR3 extends over 12 amino acids. Trimming pared 4 bases from V and 9 bases from J, leaving 15 bases between. Germline CDR1 is GTSNPN and CDR2 is SVGIG (reference sequence). This CDR3 reads CAWISVAGKAFF. The CDR3 nucleotides read TGTGCCTGGATTAGTGTGGCAGGGAAAGCTTTCTTT.

This clonotype was observed many times. The rearrangement links TRBV9 to TRBJ2-7, with a weak D call TRBD2 (6 bases). The CDR3 totals 12 residues. The germline V gene encodes CDR1 SGDLS and CDR2 YYNGEE. Trimming took off 4 bases at V and 6 bases at J, with 11 bases between the two ends. CDR3 loop: CASSPGGAEQYF. The CDR3 DNA is TGTGCCAGCAGCCCCGGGGGAGCCGAGCAGTACTTC.

With respect to this clonotype: Since no conserved phenylalanine or tryptophan closes the CDR3, a read error is the likely cause. No DNA is shown, since the ends of the CDR3 on it are uncertain; the CDR3 is the one TCRdb lists. The V call is TRBV11-2, the J call TRBJ2-7; the table's TRBD2 call for D was not verified on the DNA. The germline V gene has CDR1 SGHAT and CDR2 FQNNGV. The CDR3 spans 15 residues, counting both ends. CDR3 loop: CPSSLMGTSGSEHYL.

As concerns this clonotype: It is likely a read error, because the conserved phenylalanine at the end of the CDR3 is missing. This chain joins TRBV6-7 and TRBJ1-6, with 7 bases matching TRBD1. TRBV6-7 counts as an open reading frame of uncertain function. The CDR3 is 16 residues long. V was pared by 2 bases and J by 14 bases, with 15 bases of the junction left unmatched. CDR3 sequence: CASSYLDRVGSSSLHL. CDR3 DNA: TGTGCCAGCAGTTACCTCGACAGGGTAGGAAGCTCATCCCTCCACTTA.

To note about this clonotype: The junction shows a germline mismatch at one end, possibly a read error. V and J are TRBV12-3 or TRBV12-4 and TRBJ1-5; D unclear. The CDR3 has 14 residues. The CDR3 spells CACSFLGLNQSQRF. For the CDR3, the DNA is TGTGCCTGCAGTTTCCTAGGCCTCAATCAGTCCCAGCGTTTT.

Comment on this clonotype: The conserved closing phenylalanine or tryptophan is absent in this CDR3, likely reflecting a read error. The chain joins TRBV14 to TRBJ1-1; weak D call: TRBD1 (5 bases). The CDR3 runs 14 residues. V shed 2 bases and J shed 3 bases, with 10 bases lying between them. The germline V gene has CDR1 SGHDN and CDR2 FVKESK. CDR3 coding DNA: TGTGCCAGCAGCCAACTCTTAGGGGACACTGAAGCTTTCTCT. Protein product: CASSQLLGDTEAFS.

The count of this clonotype is one. Possible read error: a much larger clone is one base away. The chain uses TRBV7-8 and TRBJ2-3; 10 bases match TRBD2. The CDR3 totals 16 residues. Germline assignment: CDR1 SGHVS and CDR2 FQNEAQ. The CDR3: CVSSRTSGPSTDTQYF. CDR3 DNA: TGTGTCAGCAGCCGGACTAGCGGTCCGAGCACAGATACGCAGTATTTT.

The chain employs TRBV6-5 and TRBJ2-7; tentatively, D is TRBD1 (6 bases). V lost 9 bases and J 0 bases, leaving 21 bases between the germline ends. The CDR3 contains 16 residues. Germline CDR1 is MNHEY and CDR2 is SVGAGI. The CDR3 region has the DNA TGTGCCAGAAGTCGGGACATCAGAGGAAGCTCCTACGAGCAGTACTTC. Translated: CARSRDIRGSSYEQYF.

About this clonotype itself: This may be a read error, as it is one base from a much larger clone. The chain links TRBV2 to TRBJ2-1, with D unresolved. Germline V gene data show CDR1 as SNHLY and CDR2 as FYNNEI. This CDR3 comprises 13 residues. Trimming took 4 bases from V and 9 from J, leaving 13 bases between them. The CDR3 DNA reads TGTGCCAGCAGTGTTGTAGTTGTCGGTGAGCAGTTCTTC. This translates into CASSVVVVGEQFF.

At least ten counts were recorded for this clonotype. This chain joins TRBV5-1 and TRBJ2-2; D remains unclear. V was clipped by 5 bases and J by 3 bases, with 8 bases between them. The germline V gene encodes CDR1 SGHRS and CDR2 YFSETQ. The CDR3 loop spans 13 amino acids. The CDR3 loop reads CASRPQDTGELFF. The CDR3 DNA reads as TGCGCCAGCAGACCCCAAGACACCGGGGAGCTGTTTTTT.

As for this clonotype: The junction does not match germline at one end; this may be a read error. The V gene is TRBV11-3, the J gene TRBJ1-5; the D gene is possibly TRBD1 (6 bases). The CDR3 is 14 residues long. In germline, CDR1 is SGHNT, CDR2 YENEEA. Here the CDR3 DNA reads TGTGCCAGCAGCCTTACACAGGGTGCTCAGACCCAGCATTTT. Translating gives CASSLTQGAQTQHF.

A remark on this clonotype: Sequence at one end of the junction differs from germline and may be a read error. The gene calls are TRBV20-1 and TRBJ2-3; D is possibly TRBD2 (6 bases). Germline assignment: CDR1 DFQATT and CDR2 SNEGSKA (reference sequence). CDR3 length: 14 residues. CDR3 amino acids: CSARWSGRTDMQYF. CDR3 bases: TGCAGTGCTAGATGGAGCGGGCGCACAGATATGCAGTATTTT.

Notes on this clonotype: This could be a read error, since a much larger clone is one nucleotide away. The chain uses TRBV30 and TRBJ2-2, with D unclear. This CDR3 is built from 13 residues. Germline CDR1 reads GTSNPN; CDR2 reads SVGIG (reference sequence). Trimming removed 4 bases at V and 0 bases at J, with 6 bases between. This CDR3 is CAWTWTNTGELFF. CDR3 coding DNA: TGTGCCTGGACTTGGACGAACACCGGGGAGCTGTTTTTT.

In the case of this clonotype: Mismatch with germline at one junction end may stem from a read error. The chain joins TRBV7-9 to TRBJ2-5, with D perhaps TRBD2 (5 bases). The CDR3 extends over 16 amino acids. Germline loops: CDR1 SEHNR, CDR2 FQNEAQ (reference sequence). In DNA, the CDR3 is TGTGTCAGCAGTCTTATCACGAGCGGCCGCATAGAGACCCAGTACTTC. Translated, it gives CVSSLITSGRIETQYF.

For this clonotype: One end of the junction varies from germline; a read error may be responsible. The V call is TRBV6-1, the J call TRBJ2-2; a possible D gene is TRBD1 (6 bases). The length of the CDR3 is 14 residues. CDR1 is MNHNS, CDR2 SASEGT, per germline. The CDR3 spells CPSKGVAETGELFF. As DNA, the CDR3 is TGTCCCAGCAAGGGGGTGGCGGAAACCGGGGAACTGTTTTTT.

Comments on this clonotype: One end of the junction varies from germline; a read error may be responsible. The chain combines TRBV11-2 with TRBJ1-1; unclear D gene. Germline CDR1 reads SGHAT; CDR2 reads FQNNGV. This CDR3 has 14 amino acids. CDR3 nucleotides: TGTGCCAGCAGCTCGCGGCACGGACGCGTTGAAGCTTCCTTT. It specifies CASSSRHGRVEASF.

This clonotype was picked up one time. The chain has TRBV5-5 and TRBJ2-7, with D tentatively TRBD1 (6 bases). CDR3 length: 14 residues. Germline V gene data show CDR1 as SGHKS and CDR2 as YYEKEE (reference sequence). The CDR3 DNA reads TGTGCCAGCAACTTTAACTACAGGGCGTACGAGCAATACGTC. Its translation: CASNFNYRAYEQYV.